This is a list of T cell receptor beta chains from one sample in a study of identical twins. TCRdb re-called the 5' RACE reads through MiXCR, storing one row per CDR3 protein. The repertoire holds over 550,000 distinct CDR3 sequences, about 7.6% seen once, with 1.6% in the top ten. The sample was also reused in another study, on yellow fever vaccine responses in identical twins.

Sequencing was done on a sample of PBMCs. The receptors were sampled from a woman aged 18-30 years in good health. Both conserved end residues are trimmed from each CDR3. The D gene is left open where the match is weak.

TRBV29-1	TRBD1	SVEGFAGQGAQY
TRBV7-8	TRBD1	ASSLGDRGLYGYT
TRBV3-1	.	ASSQDPGSGANVLT
TRBV6-1	.	ASSRPIEAGELF
TRBV7-2	TRBD2	ASSMTSGPANEQF
TRBV20-1	.	SARPKMVAELYEQY
TRBV12-3/TRBV12-4	.	ASTPRSSSTDTQY
TRBV20-1	.	SARDLMVSSTNEQF
TRBV27	TRBD2	ASSFSGGSSEQF
TRBV20-1	TRBD2	SATIAGGPTDTQY
TRBV12-5	TRBD1	ASGLEFSGQEYRQPQH
TRBV20-1	.	SAPRVSTDTQY
TRBV18	.	ASSNGGLTGELF
TRBV24-1	.	ATSDSRRGPGDTQY
TRBV9	.	ASSVPGELF
TRBV12-3/TRBV12-4	TRBD2	ASSLARSSGSYEQY